A selection of T cell receptor beta chains follows, all from one sample in a study of early T cells in non-severe SARS-CoV-2 infection. Each CDR3 protein is one row after TCRdb ran MiXCR on the 5' RACE reads. Among roughly 53,000 distinct CDR3 sequences listed, approximately 12% were seen once. The specimen was whole blood, collected at baseline. Receptors were obtained from an adult who was a healthcare worker with PCR-confirmed SARS-CoV-2 infection or an uninfected control (not recorded which). The CDR3 runs from the conserved cysteine through the conserved F or W. The D gene is left open where the match is weak. The size entry is marked missing in some rows and otherwise reads once, few, many or a size class.

v_gene: TRBV7-2
abundance: many
len: 15
d_gene: -
j_gene: TRBJ1-2
CDR3nt: TGTGCCAGCAGCACCCGCTTCGGCAGGGAGGCTGGCTACACCTTC
CDR3aa: CASSTRFGREAGYTF

v_gene: TRBV3-1
abundance: -
len: 12
d_gene: -
j_gene: TRBJ2-7
CDR3nt: TGTGCCAGCAGCTTCTCGGGGAGCGAGCAGTACTTC
CDR3aa: CASSFSGSEQYF

v_gene: TRBV10-2
abundance: -
len: 13
d_gene: -
j_gene: TRBJ1-4
CDR3nt: TGCGCCACTAGGGTCACAACTAATGAAAAACTGTTTTTT
CDR3aa: CATRVTTNEKLFF

v_gene: TRBV21-1
abundance: many
len: 15
d_gene: -
j_gene: TRBJ1-1
CDR3nt: TGTGCCAGCAGCGGAGGTCGGGAATGGACAGTAGAAGCTTTCTTT
CDR3aa: CASSGGREWTVEAFF

v_gene: TRBV15
abundance: many
len: 15
d_gene: -
j_gene: TRBJ2-5
CDR3nt: TGTGCCACCAGCAGAGATCGGTCTAGCAGAGAGACCCAGTACTTC
CDR3aa: CATSRDRSSRETQYF

v_gene: TRBV15
abundance: many
len: 13
d_gene: -
j_gene: TRBJ2-1
CDR3nt: TGTGCCACCAGCATAGGCTACTACAATGAGCAGTTCTTC
CDR3aa: CATSIGYYNEQFF

v_gene: TRBV6-5
abundance: many
len: 15
d_gene: -
j_gene: TRBJ1-5
CDR3nt: TGTGCCAGCAGCCCGGACAGAAGAAGCAATCAGCCCCAGCATTTT
CDR3aa: CASSPDRRSNQPQHF

v_gene: TRBV11-3
abundance: few
len: 21
d_gene: -
j_gene: TRBJ1-3
CDR3nt: TGTGCCAGCAGCTTAGCAGGCTGGGGCAGTTTATGGGGAGCGGACGGAAACACCATATATTTT
CDR3aa: CASSLAGWGSLWGADGNTIYF

v_gene: TRBV6-2/TRBV6-3
abundance: many
len: 18
d_gene: -
j_gene: TRBJ1-1
CDR3nt: TGTGCCAGCAGTTACTCGACTCGGGGGCGCGGGTTGTACACTGAAGCTTTCTTT
CDR3aa: CASSYSTRGRGLYTEAFF

v_gene: TRBV11-2
abundance: few
len: 15
d_gene: TRBD2
j_gene: TRBJ2-2
CDR3nt: TGTGCCAGCAGCCTAGCGGGAGGGGACACCGGGGAGCTGTTTTTT
CDR3aa: CASSLAGGDTGELFF

v_gene: TRBV28
abundance: many
len: 14
d_gene: TRBD2
j_gene: TRBJ2-5
CDR3nt: TGTGCCAGCAGTACGAGCGGGAGGGTTGAGACCCAGTACTTC
CDR3aa: CASSTSGRVETQYF

v_gene: TRBV7-9
abundance: few
len: 13
d_gene: -
j_gene: TRBJ1-1
CDR3nt: TGTGCCAGCAGCTTACGAGGGGACACTGAAGCTTTCTTT
CDR3aa: CASSLRGDTEAFF

v_gene: TRBV12-2
abundance: -
len: 14
d_gene: -
j_gene: TRBJ1-2
CDR3nt: TGTGCAAGTCGACAACGGGACAGGGGGCCAGGCTACACCTTC
CDR3aa: CASRQRDRGPGYTF

v_gene: TRBV20-1
abundance: -
len: 12
d_gene: -
j_gene: TRBJ2-7
CDR3nt: TGCAGTGCTAGAGAATCATCGGTCGAGCAGTACTTC
CDR3aa: CSARESSVEQYF

v_gene: TRBV6-2/TRBV6-3
abundance: -
len: 16
d_gene: -
j_gene: TRBJ2-2
CDR3nt: TGTGCCAGCAGTTTTTTCGGTGGGAGTACCACCGGGGAGCTGTTTTTT
CDR3aa: CASSFFGGSTTGELFF

v_gene: TRBV7-2
abundance: few
len: 14
d_gene: -
j_gene: TRBJ2-6
CDR3nt: TGTGCCAGCAGCTCGTCCTCTGGGGCCAACGTCCTGACTTTC
CDR3aa: CASSSSSGANVLTF

v_gene: TRBV12-3/TRBV12-4
abundance: -
len: 14
d_gene: -
j_gene: TRBJ1-1
CDR3nt: TGTGCCAGCAGTTTAAAGGGGGGGCACACTGAAGCTTTCTTT
CDR3aa: CASSLKGGHTEAFF

v_gene: TRBV29-1
abundance: few
len: 15
d_gene: TRBD1
j_gene: TRBJ1-4
CDR3nt: TGCAGCGTCAGGACAGGATTAGCAACTAATGAAAAACTGTTTTTT
CDR3aa: CSVRTGLATNEKLFF

v_gene: TRBV11-2
abundance: many
len: 20
d_gene: TRBD2
j_gene: TRBJ2-1
CDR3nt: TGTGCCAGCAGCCCTGGGGGGACTAGCGGGAGGGCAAGCTCCTACAATGAGCAGTTCTTC
CDR3aa: CASSPGGTSGRASSYNEQFF

v_gene: TRBV5-4
abundance: -
len: 16
d_gene: -
j_gene: TRBJ2-3
CDR3nt: TGTGCCAGCAGCTTGAGGTCACTCCTTGTTGGAGATACGCAGTATTTT
CDR3aa: CASSLRSLLVGDTQYF

v_gene: TRBV27
abundance: once
len: 15
d_gene: TRBD2
j_gene: TRBJ2-3
CDR3nt: TGTGCCAGCAGTTTAGCCGGGACTAGGGCAGATACGCAGTATTTT
CDR3aa: CASSLAGTRADTQYF

v_gene: TRBV9
abundance: few
len: 15
d_gene: TRBD1
j_gene: TRBJ1-6
CDR3nt: TGTGCCAGCAGCGTAGTGGACAGGGGGCGGTCACCCCTCCACTTT
CDR3aa: CASSVVDRGRSPLHF

v_gene: TRBV12-3/TRBV12-4
abundance: many
len: 15
d_gene: TRBD1
j_gene: TRBJ1-2
CDR3nt: TGTGCCAGCAGTCAAACCGGGACAGGAGCCTATGGCTACACCTTC
CDR3aa: CASSQTGTGAYGYTF

v_gene: TRBV2
abundance: many
len: 15
d_gene: TRBD1
j_gene: TRBJ2-6
CDR3nt: TGTGCCAGCAGTAGGACAGGGTCCCGGGCCAACGTCCTGACTTTC
CDR3aa: CASSRTGSRANVLTF

v_gene: TRBV20-1
abundance: many
len: 14
d_gene: -
j_gene: TRBJ2-6
CDR3nt: TGCAGTGCTACCATTCAGAGTGGGGCCAACGTCCTGACTTTC
CDR3aa: CSATIQSGANVLTF

v_gene: TRBV12-2
abundance: few
len: 16
d_gene: -
j_gene: TRBJ2-7
CDR3nt: TGTGCAAGTCGCTTAGCTTGGGGGACATCTTCGGACGAGCAGTACTTC
CDR3aa: CASRLAWGTSSDEQYF

v_gene: TRBV28
abundance: many
len: 12
d_gene: -
j_gene: TRBJ1-2
CDR3nt: TGTGCCAGCTCCGTTACCAACTATGGCTACACCTTC
CDR3aa: CASSVTNYGYTF

v_gene: TRBV11-2
abundance: once
len: 15
d_gene: TRBD2
j_gene: TRBJ2-7
CDR3nt: TGTGCCAGCAGCGGACTTAGCGGGAGAAGGGGCGAGCAGTACTTC
CDR3aa: CASSGLSGRRGEQYF

v_gene: TRBV6-6
abundance: few
len: 15
d_gene: -
j_gene: TRBJ1-5
CDR3nt: TGTGCCAGCAGGTCACAGGAGGGAGGCAATCAGCCCCAGCATTTT
CDR3aa: CASRSQEGGNQPQHF

v_gene: TRBV7-9
abundance: -
len: 14
d_gene: -
j_gene: TRBJ2-7
CDR3nt: TGTGCCAGCAGCCCGGAGCGTTTCTCCTACGAGCAGTACTTC
CDR3aa: CASSPERFSYEQYF

v_gene: TRBV12-3/TRBV12-4
abundance: few
len: 14
d_gene: TRBD2
j_gene: TRBJ2-1
CDR3nt: TGTGCCAGCAGCCCGGGAGGCTCCTACAATGAGCAGTTCTTC
CDR3aa: CASSPGGSYNEQFF

v_gene: TRBV4-2
abundance: few
len: 17
d_gene: -
j_gene: TRBJ2-5
CDR3nt: TGTGCCAGCAGCCAAGTATCGACCTTCAAAGAGGAAGAGACCCAGTACTTC
CDR3aa: CASSQVSTFKEEETQYF